This note documents a single TCR beta chain sequence. TCRdb reprocessed the RT-PCR reads via MiXCR and lists one record per CDR3 protein. The table records 450,000 to 700,000 distinct CDR3 sequences, 14% of them present only once. This specimen comes from a study of response to subunit inactivated influenza vaccine. V lost 4 bases and J 4 bases, leaving 18 bases between the germline ends. This CDR3 contains 16 residues. Germline V gives CDR1 SGHNT, CDR2 YYREEE (reference sequence). The chain uses TRBV5-4 and TRBJ2-1; D not resolved. This specimen consisted of PBMCs from blood, obtained roughly 12 days after vaccination. This TCR was recovered from a man between 50 and 59 years old who received an inactivated influenza vaccine. Written as DNA, the CDR3 is TGTGCCAGCAGCACCACCAGCGCCAATAGTTACAATGAGCAGTTCTTC. It translates to CASSTTSANSYNEQFF.